This T cell receptor (beta chain) was documented in a study of T cells in Graves' hyperthyroidism and ophthalmopathy. Study as a whole: Before treatment of any kind, peripheral blood was taken at initial diagnosis. Study-wide results and caveats: A model using 13 V-J features told ophthalmopathy apart from stable hyperthyroidism.

For the diagnoses, clinical symptoms, serum thyroxine and TRAb, thyroid ultrasound and orbital computed tomography were used. Ten or more counts support this clonotype. As yet, its antigen is unknown. TCR beta CDR3 regions were amplified from RNA transcripts. During a first-round RT-PCR of the TCR CDR3, the HTBI primer set was used. TCRdb analysed the multiplex PCR reads with MiXCR anew, one entry per CDR3 protein. The table shows approximately 590,000 distinct CDR3 sequences, with more than 15% occurring only once. The V gene's germline CDR1 is SGHRS and CDR2 YFSETQ. The CDR3 spans 15 residues. V was cut by 0 bases and J by 2 bases, with 12 bases left in between.

The sequence was obtained from a woman under 40 with Graves' hyperthyroidism. The material sequenced was blood. The V gene is TRBV5-1, the J gene TRBJ2-7, with D possibly matching TRBD2 (5 bases). The CDR3 here is CASSLGGEAAYEQYF. The CDR3 nucleotides read TGCGCCAGCAGCTTGGGGGGAGAGGCTGCCTACGAGCAGTACTTC.